These 25 T cell receptor beta chains share one sample of origin, sequenced in a study of CD8 T cells in Susac syndrome. RNA amounts of roughly 0.45 to 1 ug underwent reverse transcription with random hexamers. Via MiXCR, TCRdb re-called the immunoSEQ multiplex PCR reads, giving one row per CDR3 protein. This table has approximately 120,000 distinct CDR3 sequences, over 90% appearing once. Sequencing input: CD8+ T cells from PBMCs. These TCRs come from a human donor with multiple sclerosis.

As concerns this clonotype: The junction shows a germline mismatch at one end, possibly a read error. The chain has TRBV7-9 and TRBJ2-1, with TRBD2 matching over 9 bases. Germline CDR1 is SEHNR and CDR2 is FQNEAQ (reference sequence). The CDR3 totals 14 residues. In nucleotides, the CDR3 is TGTGCCAGCAGCCCAAAGACTAGCGGCAATGAGCATTTCTTC. Its translation is CASSPKTSGNEHFF.

The chain joins TRBV3-1 to TRBJ2-2; possibly TRBD1 or TRBD2 for D (5 bases each). From germline, CDR1 is LGHDT and CDR2 YNNKEL (reference sequence). V lost 1 base and J lost 1, with 7 bases in between. This CDR3 contains 15 residues. The CDR3 DNA sequence: TGTGCCAGCAGCCAAGCAGGGAGGAACACCGGGGAGCTGTTTTTT. As protein: CASSQAGRNTGELFF.

The V gene is TRBV5-1, the J gene TRBJ2-7; D remains ambiguous. The germline V gene has CDR1 SGHRS and CDR2 YFSETQ. V lost 3 bases, J lost 7 bases, and 14 bases lay in between. The CDR3 has 13 residues. The CDR3 sequence: CASSSVKSREQYF. CDR3 DNA sequence: TGCGCCAGCAGCTCCGTAAAATCGCGGGAGCAGTACTTC.

This chain links TRBV20-1 with TRBJ2-3; D is undetermined. The CDR3 spans 14 residues. Trimming cost V 6 bases and J 2 bases, with 15 bases left between them. Germline CDR1 is DFQATT and CDR2 is SNEGSKA (reference sequence). CDR3 sequence: CSASDPIYTDTQYF. The CDR3 DNA reads as TGCAGTGCCTCGGACCCGATCTACACAGATACGCAGTATTTT.

V usage is TRBV5-6 and J usage is TRBJ1-5, with a weak D call TRBD1 (5 bases). Germline CDR1 is SGHDT and CDR2 is YYEEEE. CDR3 size: 15 residues. Trimming pared 2 bases from V and 8 bases from J, leaving 17 bases between. The CDR3 region is CASSFGRGTVKPQHF. CDR3 nucleotides: TGTGCCAGCAGCTTCGGGAGGGGAACAGTTAAGCCCCAGCATTTT.

The chain is built from TRBV9 and TRBJ1-1; D might be TRBD1 (5 bases). V gave up 0 bases and J gave up 0 bases, with 15 bases separating them. The CDR3 spans 17 residues. Per the germline V gene, CDR1 is SGDLS and CDR2 is YYNGEE. The CDR3 bases are TGTGCCAGCAGCGTAGGTATGTCCGGGGGGATGAACACTGAAGCTTTCTTT. Translating gives CASSVGMSGGMNTEAFF.

The sample holds one count of this clonotype. The V call is TRBV2, the J call TRBJ2-4, with 8 bases identical to TRBD1. V lost 1 base to trimming and J lost 2 bases; unmatched junction nucleotides: 7. This CDR3 has 17 residues. Looked up from germline, CDR1 is SNHLY and CDR2 is FYNNEI. The CDR3 DNA sequence: TGTGCCAGCAGTGAAGAGGCGGGCAGGGGGCCCAAAAACATTCAGTACTTC. Translating it yields CASSEEAGRGPKNIQYF.

The CDR3 DNA follows: TGTGCCAGCAGCGTAGCTACTAGCGGGACCACCGTGAACGGGGAGCTGTTTTTT. Protein sequence: CASSVATSGTTVNGELFF. The V and J genes are TRBV9 and TRBJ2-2; TRBD2 matches 10 bases. CDR3 length equals 18 residues. J gave up 7 bases and V 0 bases, and 12 bases lay outside the gene matches. Germline values: CDR1 SGDLS, CDR2 YYNGEE.

The V and J genes are TRBV20-1 and TRBJ2-7, with D maybe TRBD1 (5 bases). The CDR3 is 14 amino acids. CDR1 and CDR2 (germline): DFQATT, SNEGSKA (reference sequence). V gave up 1 base and J gave up 4 bases, with 14 bases separating them. CDR3 loop: CSARAAGKRYEQYF. DNA for the CDR3: TGCAGTGCTAGAGCAGCAGGGAAGAGATACGAGCAGTACTTC.

The gene calls are TRBV6-1 and TRBJ1-6; D gene ambiguous. The CDR3 sequence is 16 residues long. CDR1 and CDR2 (germline): MNHNS, SASEGT. The V end lost 0 bases, the J end lost 3 bases, and 9 bases lay between the germline ends. CDR3 sequence reads: CASSEALRLYNSPLHF. CDR3 DNA: TGTGCCAGCAGTGAAGCGCTCCGGCTCTATAATTCACCCCTCCACTTT.

The rearrangement uses TRBV28 and TRBJ2-7; D could derive from TRBD1 or TRBD2 (7 bases each). This CDR3 is built from 14 residues. The V gene's germline CDR1 is MDHEN and CDR2 SYDVKM. V lost 6 bases to trimming and J lost 2 bases, with 14 bases between them. The CDR3 loop reads CASSPPGGAYEQYF. Here the CDR3 DNA reads TGTGCCAGCAGCCCACCAGGGGGGGCCTACGAGCAGTACTTC.

The CDR3 bases are TGTGCCAGCAGTCCCCAGGCAGGGAGCCAAGAGACCCAGTACTTC. Encoded protein: CASSPQAGSQETQYF. This sequence joins TRBV12-3 or TRBV12-4 and TRBJ2-5, with D perhaps given as TRBD1 or TRBD2 (5 bases each). This CDR3 has 15 amino acids. The ends were cut back, 5 bases at V and 1 base at J, with 14 bases in the middle.

This clonotype occurred once. The chain employs TRBV3-1 and TRBJ2-5; a weak D match, TRBD2 (5 bases). Trimming took 0 bases from V and 0 from J, leaving 14 bases between them. Germline CDR1 and CDR2: LGHDT and YNNKEL (reference sequence). This CDR3 comprises 17 residues. CDR3 nucleotides: TGTGCCAGCAGCCAAGATATCCAGCGGACGTACCAAGAGACCCAGTACTTC. Its protein is CASSQDIQRTYQETQYF.

The chain couples TRBV12-3 or TRBV12-4 to TRBJ1-1, with TRBD1 identical over 8 bases. The trim removed 5 bases at V and 8 bases at J, leaving 7 bases unmatched. This CDR3 comprises 13 residues. The chain's CDR3 is CASSPRDRREAFF. The DNA for the CDR3 is TGTGCCAGCAGTCCCCGGGACAGGCGCGAAGCTTTCTTT.

This clonotype was counted between two and nine times. This chain connects TRBV6-5 to TRBJ1-3; D not certain. The CDR3 loop spans 13 amino acids. The V end was cut by 2 bases, the J end by 4 bases, with 6 bases between. Germline lookup yields CDR1 MNHEY and CDR2 SVGAGI. Here the CDR3 reads CASSYKAGNTIYF. CDR3 coding DNA: TGTGCCAGCAGTTACAAGGCCGGAAACACCATATATTTT.

The gene calls are TRBV20-1 and TRBJ1-1, with D perhaps TRBD1 (6 bases). Germline CDR1 reads DFQATT; CDR2 reads SNEGSKA (reference sequence). The V end lost 2 bases, the J end lost 4 bases, and 17 bases lay between the germline ends. The CDR3 totals 15 residues. CDR3 sequence (DNA): TGCAGTGCTAGATCCTACAGGGTTTCGGGCACTGAAGCTTTCTTT. Translated: CSARSYRVSGTEAFF.

V usage is TRBV7-6 and J usage is TRBJ1-6; 8 bases agree with TRBD1. This CDR3 is built from 17 residues. V lost 5 bases to trimming and J lost 10 bases; unmatched junction nucleotides: 16. CDR1 and CDR2 (germline): SGHVS, FNYEAQ. In DNA form, the CDR3 reads TGTGCCAGCAGCCCCGGGACCGGGACAGGCCCCGGGTCACCCCTCCACTTT. This encodes CASSPGTGTGPGSPLHF.

Details on this clonotype: An end of the junction differs from the germline gene, which may be a read error. V usage is TRBV9 and J usage is TRBJ1-2; D gene unclear. Per the germline V gene, CDR1 is SGDLS and CDR2 is YYNGEE. The CDR3 runs 12 residues. CDR3: CASSVGGYGYTF. The CDR3 bases are TGTGCCAGCAGTGTAGGAGGCTATGGCTACACCTTC.

The chain combines TRBV4-1 with TRBJ2-3; D is uncertain. CDR3 size: 11 residues. The germline V and J ends were trimmed by 6 bases and 6 bases, with 7 bases remaining between them. Germline V gene lookup returns CDR1 MGHRA and CDR2 YSYEKL. DNA for the CDR3: TGCGCCAGCAGACACGGGGATACGCAGTATTTT. Translation gives CASRHGDTQYF.

The rearrangement joins TRBV7-3 to TRBJ2-3; tentative D call: TRBD2 (6 bases). Trimming left V 1 base short and J 0 bases short, with 20 bases between. From germline, CDR1 is SGHTA and CDR2 FQGTGA. The length of the CDR3 is 19 residues. CDR3 in DNA: TGTGCCAGCAGCTTAAGACGTCTTGACTACGCGGGAAGCACAGATACGCAGTATTTT. Translation: CASSLRRLDYAGSTDTQYF. The entire variable domain, with the rest obtained from reference TRBV7-3 and TRBJ2-3, is as follows: GAGVSQTPSNKVTEKGKYVELRCDPISGHTALYWYRQSLGQGPEFLIYFQGTGAADDSGLPNDRFFAVRPEGSVSTLKIQRTERGDSAVYLCASSLRRLDYAGSTDTQYFGPGTRLTVL.

V and J are TRBV9 and TRBJ2-7; D uncertain. V was trimmed by 0 bases and J by 5 bases, leaving 15 bases between them. Germline CDR1 and CDR2: SGDLS and YYNGEE. This CDR3 has 15 residues. The CDR3 region is CASSVGVEPVNEQYF. The CDR3 DNA sequence: TGTGCCAGCAGCGTAGGGGTAGAACCAGTTAACGAGCAGTACTTC. The full variable domain, with the rest looked up from reference TRBV9 and TRBJ2-7, is DSGVTQTPKHLITATGQRVTLRCSPRSGDLSVYWYQQSLDQGLQFLIQYYNGEERAKGNILERFSAQQFPDLHSELNLSSLELGDSALYFCASSVGVEPVNEQYFGPGTRLTVT.

V is TRBV9 and J is TRBJ2-1; possibly TRBD2 for D (5 bases). From germline, CDR1 is SGDLS and CDR2 YYNGEE. V gave up 3 bases and J gave up 5 bases, with 12 bases separating them. The CDR3 has 14 residues. DNA for the CDR3: TGTGCCAGCAGCGAGGGAGCCAGAGACAATGAGCAGTTCTTC. Translation: CASSEGARDNEQFF.

Here the CDR3 DNA reads TGCAGTGCTAGCGACCGGGACACCAATCAGCCCCAGCATTTT. It translates to CSASDRDTNQPQHF. The rearrangement joins TRBV20-1 to TRBJ1-5; possibly TRBD1 for D (6 bases). The germline V and J ends were trimmed by 3 bases and 3 bases, with 12 bases remaining between them. CDR1 and CDR2 from the germline V gene are DFQATT and SNEGSKA (reference sequence). The CDR3 contains 14 residues.

V usage is TRBV7-8 and J usage is TRBJ2-7, with D uncertain. This CDR3 has 11 residues. V was cut by 1 base and J by 4 bases, with 2 bases left in between. The germline gives CDR1 SGHVS, CDR2 FQNEAQ. The CDR3 here is CASSLVYEQYV. CDR3 DNA sequence: TGTGCCAGCAGCTTAGTTTACGAGCAGTACGTC.

The chain is built from TRBV29-1 and TRBJ2-3; D perhaps matches TRBD1 (5 bases). Deletions cut 0 bases from V and 2 bases from J, with 9 bases between. In germline, CDR1 is SQVTM, CDR2 ANQGSEA. This CDR3 contains 14 residues. Written as DNA, the CDR3 is TGCAGCGTTGAAGATCTCAGGGACACAGATACGCAGTATTTT. Amino acid sequence: CSVEDLRDTDTQYF.